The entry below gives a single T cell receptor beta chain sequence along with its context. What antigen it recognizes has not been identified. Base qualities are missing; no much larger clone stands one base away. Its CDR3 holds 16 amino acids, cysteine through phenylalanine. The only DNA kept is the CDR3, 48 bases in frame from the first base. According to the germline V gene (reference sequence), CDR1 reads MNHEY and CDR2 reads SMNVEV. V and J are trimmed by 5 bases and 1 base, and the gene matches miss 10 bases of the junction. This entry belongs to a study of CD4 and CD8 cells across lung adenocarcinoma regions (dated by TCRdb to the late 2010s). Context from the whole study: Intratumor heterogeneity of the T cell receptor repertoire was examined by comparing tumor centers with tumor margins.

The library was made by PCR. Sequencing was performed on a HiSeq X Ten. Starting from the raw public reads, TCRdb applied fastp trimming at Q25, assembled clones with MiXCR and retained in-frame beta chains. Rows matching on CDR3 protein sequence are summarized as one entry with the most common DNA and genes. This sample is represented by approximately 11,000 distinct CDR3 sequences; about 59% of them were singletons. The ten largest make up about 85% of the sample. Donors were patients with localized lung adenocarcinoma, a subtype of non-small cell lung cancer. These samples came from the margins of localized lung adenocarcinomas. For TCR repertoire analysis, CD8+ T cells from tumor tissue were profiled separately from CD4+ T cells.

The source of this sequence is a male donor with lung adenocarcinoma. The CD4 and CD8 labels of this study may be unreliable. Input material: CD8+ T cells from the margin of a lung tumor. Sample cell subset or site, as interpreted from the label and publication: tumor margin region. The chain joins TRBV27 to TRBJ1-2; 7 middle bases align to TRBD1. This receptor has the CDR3 CASSLDRAGGNYGYTF. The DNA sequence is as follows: TGTGCCAGCAGTCTAGACAGGGCGGGTGGTAACTATGGCTACACCTTC.